These 20 T cell receptor beta chains share one sample of origin, sequenced in a study of Graves' ophthalmopathy and Graves' hyperthyroidism. RNA transcripts were the source from which TCR beta CDR3 regions were amplified. HTBI primers served in a first-round RT-PCR, which a second-round multiplex PCR followed. TCRdb reprocessed the multiplex PCR reads with MiXCR, giving one entry per CDR3 protein. Among roughly 170,000 distinct CDR3 sequences, under 45% were seen once, and the ten largest hold about 8.2%. Sequenced material: peripheral blood. The receptors stem from a man under 40 with Graves' ophthalmopathy.

This clonotype was seen many times. The rearrangement links TRBV12-3 or TRBV12-4 to TRBJ2-7; D not resolved. Trimming removed 4 bases at V and 3 bases at J, with 10 bases between. There are 13 residues in the CDR3. The CDR3 sequence: CASSSLVDYEQYF. CDR3 in DNA: TGTGCCAGCAGTTCTCTGGTGGACTACGAGCAGTACTTC.

This rearrangement joins TRBV7-2 to TRBJ2-5, with 8 bases lining up with TRBD2. CDR3 size: 16 residues. J gave up 5 bases and V 5 bases, and 13 bases lay outside the gene matches. Germline loops: CDR1 SGHTA, CDR2 FQGNSA. CDR3 DNA: TGTGCCAGCAGCCAACTTGCGGGTAGCGGGATGGAGACCCAGTACTTC. Amino acid sequence: CASSQLAGSGMETQYF.

The gene calls are TRBV6-2 or TRBV6-3 and TRBJ1-5; 7 bases align to TRBD1. The CDR3 has 17 residues. J was trimmed by 0 bases and V by 5 bases; bases with no gene match: 10. In germline, CDR1 is MNHEY, CDR2 SVGEGT. CDR3 nucleotide sequence: TGTGCCAGCAGTCCCCCCTGGACAGGCGATAGCAATCAGCCCCAGCATTTT. Its protein is CASSPPWTGDSNQPQHF.

This clonotype was counted ten times or more. The V call is TRBV28, the J call TRBJ2-4; tentatively, D is TRBD1 (5 bases). Trimming removed 6 bases at V and 0 bases at J, with 9 bases between. CDR1 is MDHEN, CDR2 SYDVKM, per germline. The CDR3 sequence is 14 residues long. In nucleotides, the CDR3 is TGTGCCAGCAGCCCCAGGGTAGCCAAAAACATTCAGTACTTC. As protein: CASSPRVAKNIQYF.

The sample holds a few counts of this clonotype. The chain joins TRBV12-3 or TRBV12-4 to TRBJ2-2; TRBD1 matches at 7 bases. This CDR3 has 17 residues. V trimming: 5 bases; J trimming: 5 bases; junction bases outside the gene matches: 14. CDR3 nucleotide sequence: TGTGCCAGCAGTGCAACCCCGGGACAGACACTAACCGGGGAGCTGTTTTTT. Its protein is CASSATPGQTLTGELFF.

Many counts were recorded for this clonotype. This CDR3 is CASSELSVNTEAFF. The DNA for the CDR3 is TGTGCCAGCAGTGAATTATCCGTGAACACTGAAGCTTTCTTT. J is TRBJ1-1 and V is TRBV6-1; no clear D. From germline, CDR1 is MNHNS and CDR2 SASEGT. The CDR3 contains 14 residues. The V end lost 2 bases, the J end lost 0 bases, and 7 bases lay between the germline ends.

This clonotype was recorded many times. The chain carries TRBV12-3 or TRBV12-4 and TRBJ1-1; D possibly corresponds to TRBD1 (5 bases). The CDR3 loop spans 12 amino acids. The V end lost 6 bases, the J end lost 6 bases, and 11 bases lay between the germline ends. In DNA, the CDR3 is TGTGCCAGCAGGAAGGGGTACTCTGAAGCTTTCTTT. This codes for CASRKGYSEAFF.

The chain couples TRBV10-3 to TRBJ1-3; 9 bases are shared with TRBD1. V trimming: 6 bases; J trimming: 6 bases; junction bases outside the gene matches: 9. The CDR3 is 15 residues long. Germline V gives CDR1 ENHRY, CDR2 SYGVKD. The CDR3 coding sequence is TGTGCCATCAGCCCGGGACAGGGTTCCGAAAACACCATATATTTT. Translating gives CAISPGQGSENTIYF.

This clonotype was seen ten or more times. The chain links TRBV6-5 to TRBJ1-5; D is unclear. V lost 2 bases, J lost 6 bases, and 11 bases lay in between. CDR1 and CDR2 (germline): MNHEY, SVGAGI. This CDR3 has 14 residues. In DNA, the CDR3 is TGTGCCAGCAGTTACACCGACTCGCTTCAGCCCCAGCATTTT. Residues: CASSYTDSLQPQHF.

Ten or more counts support this clonotype. This chain joins TRBV6-5 and TRBJ2-7, with D possibly being TRBD2 (7 bases). The CDR3 is made up of 15 amino acids. The germline V gene encodes CDR1 MNHEY and CDR2 SVGAGI. Trimming left V 2 bases short and J 2 bases short, with 13 bases between. This chain's CDR3 is CASSYAGAGTYEQYF. Written as DNA, the CDR3 is TGTGCCAGCAGTTACGCGGGGGCAGGAACCTACGAGCAGTACTTC.

CDR3 sequence: CASSYPRAADQPQHF. The CDR3 DNA sequence: TGTGCCAGCAGTTACCCCAGGGCGGCAGATCAGCCCCAGCATTTT. The chain joins TRBV6-2 or TRBV6-3 to TRBJ1-5, with a weak D call TRBD1 (5 bases). Germline V gives CDR1 MNHEY, CDR2 SVGEGT. CDR3 length equals 15 residues. V was pared by 2 bases and J by 5 bases, with 13 bases between.

The DNA of the CDR3 is TGCAGTGCGCGGCCGGGACTAGCGGGAGTTGGCGCCAAAAACATTCAGTACTTC. Its protein is CSARPGLAGVGAKNIQYF. The rearrangement uses TRBV20-1 and TRBJ2-4; 14 bases match TRBD2. Germline V gives CDR1 DFQATT, CDR2 SNEGSKA (reference sequence). This CDR3 contains 18 residues. Unmatched junction bases numbered 11, after V lost 6 bases and J lost 1 base.

V gene TRBV6-5 combines with J gene TRBJ2-7, with D perhaps matching TRBD2 (6 bases). CDR1 and CDR2 (germline): MNHEY, SVGAGI. V was shortened by 0 bases and J by 9 bases, with 15 bases between the two germline ends. The CDR3 is made up of 14 amino acids. CDR3 sequence: CASSYSTSGSGQYF. Written as DNA, the CDR3 is TGTGCCAGCAGTTACTCGACCTCCGGGAGCGGGCAGTACTTC.

The CDR3 is CASGRTGTEAFF. The CDR3 region has the DNA TGTGCTAGTGGTCGGACGGGCACTGAAGCTTTCTTT. V is TRBV12-5 and J is TRBJ1-1; D ambiguous. Germline loops: CDR1 LGHNT, CDR2 FRNRAP. V was shortened by 5 bases and J by 4 bases, with 8 bases between the two germline ends. CDR3 length equals 12 residues.

The CDR3 sequence is CASSYKHEAFF. CDR3 sequence (DNA): TGTGCCAGCAGCTACAAGCATGAAGCTTTCTTT. V usage is TRBV6-2 or TRBV6-3 and J usage is TRBJ1-1; D not certain. Germline V CDR1 and CDR2: MNHEY, SVGEGT. V lost 6 bases and J 7 bases, leaving 9 bases between the germline ends. The CDR3 totals 11 residues.

This clonotype was found many times. The V and J genes are TRBV4-2 and TRBJ2-2; possibly TRBD2 for D (5 bases). V was pared by 4 bases and J by 5 bases, with 17 bases between. The CDR3 spans 16 residues. The germline CDR1 and CDR2 sequences are LGHNA and YNFKEQ. This chain's CDR3 is CASSLPRGGGTGELFF. As DNA, the CDR3 is TGTGCCAGCAGCCTCCCCCGCGGAGGTGGGACCGGGGAGCTGTTTTTT.

This clonotype was seen at least ten times. The conserved final phenylalanine or tryptophan is absent from the CDR3, which likely points to a read error. The rearrangement uses TRBV11-1 and TRBJ2-2; 7 bases align to TRBD2. The ends lost 5 bases at V and 2 bases at J; junction bases unmatched: 8. The germline V gene has CDR1 SGHAT and CDR2 FQDESV (reference sequence). The CDR3 is 16 amino acids. CDR3 DNA sequence: TGTGCCAGCAGCGCGGGGGTCAGGGCCAACACCGGGGAGCTGTTTTCT. This translates into CASSAGVRANTGELFS.

The chain uses TRBV6-1 and TRBJ2-5; weak D call: TRBD1 (6 bases). The V gene lost 6 bases and the J gene lost 4 bases, with 21 bases spanning the gap. CDR1 MNHNS and CDR2 SASEGT come from the germline V gene. The CDR3 contains 16 residues. CDR3 region: CASRTLHLTGGETQYF. DNA of the CDR3: TGTGCCAGCAGGACTCTTCACTTGACAGGCGGAGAGACCCAGTACTTC.

The chain combines TRBV7-2 with TRBJ2-5; D is unresolved. CDR1 is SGHTA and CDR2 is FQGNSA in the germline V gene. There are 14 residues in the CDR3. The germline V and J ends were trimmed by 1 base and 5 bases, with 11 bases remaining between them. The DNA of the CDR3 is TGTGCCAGCAGCTTAGTTGGGTCGTCGGAGACCCAGTACTTC. It encodes CASSLVGSSETQYF.

The chain combines TRBV6-2 or TRBV6-3 with TRBJ1-2; D is unclear. V was trimmed by 6 bases and J by 8 bases, leaving 13 bases between them. The CDR3 loop spans 12 amino acids. Germline CDR1 is MNHEY and CDR2 is SVGEGT. In DNA, the CDR3 is TGTGCCAGCAGGGAGGACGAGAGGGGCTACACCTTC. Encoded protein: CASREDERGYTF.